Below are 14 T cell receptor beta chains sequenced from a single sample in a study of tumor-infiltrating lymphocytes in primary liver carcinoma (dated by TCRdb to 2016 to 2017). Total RNA and DNA were co-extracted without cell sorting from approximately 20-30 mg of bulk tissue using the AllPrep DNA/RNA mini kit. TCRdb lists the instrument as Illumina HiSeq 2500. TCRbeta-specific cDNA was reverse-transcribed from about 0.45 ug total RNA using a constant-region primer and ProtoScript II reverse transcriptase. Three nested multiplex PCR rounds, following a slightly modified ARM-PCR procedure, were used to build the TCRbeta libraries. Multiplex TRBV1-TRBV30 forward primers and a Cbeta reverse primer were used in the first two PCR rounds, each of which was run for 10 to 11 cycles. TCRdb trimmed public reads at Q25 via fastp, called clones via MiXCR and kept in-frame beta chains. Merged by CDR3 protein, the rows form single entries marked with the most common genes and DNA. The sample table holds tens of thousands of distinct CDR3 sequences, of which approximately 70% were seen once. The ten largest clones capture 19% of the sample.

The sequencing sample was made of liver tumor tissue from sampling region 1. In the paper's terms, the cell subset or site label means: tumor region T1, superior pole. Receptors were obtained from a man aged 40-49 years with primary liver carcinoma and hepatitis B virus infection.

V gene TRBV11-2 combines with J gene TRBJ2-1; tentatively, D is TRBD1 or TRBD2 (5 bases each). Germline CDR1 is SGHAT and CDR2 is FQNNGV. This CDR3 has 16 amino acids. Trimming pared 0 bases from V and 8 bases from J, leaving 17 bases between. The chain's CDR3 is CASSLDGGPAMDEQFF. In DNA, the CDR3 is TGTGCCAGCAGCTTAGATGGGGGTCCTGCGATGGATGAGCAGTTCTTC.

Note on this clonotype: The junction departs from germline at one end; a sequencing error may be responsible. The V and J genes are TRBV12-3 or TRBV12-4 and TRBJ2-2; TRBD1 might be the D (6 bases). The CDR3 consists of 15 residues. The CDR3 reads CPSSLRDTFTRELFF. CDR3 nucleotide sequence: TGTCCCAGCAGTTTAAGGGACACTTTCACCAGGGAGCTGTTTTTT.

A note on this clonotype: A junction boundary mismatches the germline segment, possibly from a read error. V usage is TRBV29-1 and J usage is TRBJ1-1, with a tentative D call TRBD1 (6 bases). CDR3 length: 13 amino acids. Germline values: CDR1 SQVTM, CDR2 ANQGSEA. The CDR3 loop is CSVTQGGGTEASF. As DNA, the CDR3 is TGCAGCGTGACACAGGGTGGAGGCACTGAAGCTTCCTTT.

This chain uses TRBV20-1 with TRBJ2-5; tentative D call: TRBD2 (5 bases). Germline values: CDR1 DFQATT, CDR2 SNEGSKA (reference sequence). Deletions cut 0 bases from V and 1 base from J, with 9 bases between. There are 14 residues in the CDR3. This CDR3 reads CSARDVRGQETQYF. The CDR3 DNA reads as TGCAGTGCTAGAGATGTACGGGGCCAAGAGACCCAGTACTTC.

A remark on this clonotype: An end of the junction does not agree with germline; a read error may underlie this. The chain carries TRBV6-5 and TRBJ2-7; 7 nucleotides agree with TRBD2. Germline V lookup: CDR1 MNHEY, CDR2 SVGAGI. The CDR3 sequence is 13 residues long. The CDR3 reads CASTPTSSYERYF. Here the CDR3 DNA reads TGTGCCAGCACCCCGACTAGCTCCTACGAGCGGTACTTC.

The rearrangement uses TRBV11-1 and TRBJ2-1; 14 bases line up with TRBD2. The CDR3 length is 16 residues. CDR1 and CDR2 (germline): SGHAT, FQDESV (reference sequence). The CDR3 DNA sequence: TGTACTAGCAGCCCACGACTAGCGGGAGGGCACAATGAGCAGTTCTTC. Its protein product is CTSSPRLAGGHNEQFF.

As for this clonotype: An end of the junction does not agree with germline; a read error may underlie this. The chain joins TRBV6-1 to TRBJ2-2, with 12 bases fitting TRBD2. Germline-derived CDR1 and CDR2 are MNHNS and SASEGT. CDR3 size: 15 residues. The CDR3 nucleotides read TGTGCCAGCAGTGAACTAGCGGGAGGGCCCGGGGAGTTGTTTTTT. This encodes CASSELAGGPGELFF.

This clonotype was counted at least ten times. The chain recombines TRBV18 with TRBJ2-3; D might be TRBD2 (6 bases). CDR1 KGHSH and CDR2 LQKENI come from the germline V gene. CDR3 length: 18 residues. Trimming took off 5 bases at V and 2 bases at J, with 23 bases between the two ends. In nucleotides, the CDR3 is TGTGCCAGCTCAGCGAATACCCCCCTCGCGGGGTCCACAGATACGCAGTATTTT. It codes for CASSANTPLAGSTDTQYF. Using reference TRBV18 and TRBJ2-3 for the parts outside the CDR3, the full variable domain is NAGVMQNPRHLVRRRGQEARLRCSPMKGHSHVYWYRQLPEEGLKFMVYLQKENIIDESGMPKERFSAEFPKEGPSILRIQQVVRGDSAAYFCASSANTPLAGSTDTQYFGPGTRLTVL.

This clonotype was recorded many times. V usage is TRBV7-9 and J usage is TRBJ1-2; possibly TRBD1 for D (5 bases). CDR3 length: 13 amino acids. The V and J ends lost 1 base and 7 bases respectively, with 10 bases between them. The germline gives CDR1 SEHNR, CDR2 FQNEAQ (reference sequence). The CDR3 sequence is CASSLGQQGGYTF. DNA of the CDR3: TGTGCCAGCAGCTTAGGCCAGCAGGGTGGCTACACCTTC. Variable domain in full (rest from reference TRBV7-9 and TRBJ1-2): DTGVSQNPRHKITKRGQNVTFRCDPISEHNRLYWYRQTLGQGPEFLTYFQNEAQLEKSRLLSDRFSAERPKGSFSTLEIQRTEQGDSAMYLCASSLGQQGGYTFGSGTRLTVV.

Concerning this clonotype: One end of the junction is discordant with germline, which a read error may explain. This chain connects TRBV11-2 to TRBJ2-3; weak D call: TRBD1 (6 bases). This CDR3 has 13 amino acids. Germline V gene lookup returns CDR1 SGHAT and CDR2 FQNNGV. The chain's CDR3 is CDSSGGRGDTQYF. In DNA form, the CDR3 reads TGTGACAGCAGTGGTGGCAGGGGTGATACGCAGTATTTT.

This clonotype was seen repeatedly, ten times or more. The genes are TRBV4-1 and TRBJ1-1; no reliable D call. Trimming removed 2 bases from V and 1 base from J, with 17 bases in between. Germline V gene lookup returns CDR1 MGHRA and CDR2 YSYEKL. The length of the CDR3 is 17 residues. CDR3 region: CASSQNPSRAWNTEAFF. CDR3 nucleotides: TGCGCCAGCAGCCAAAACCCCTCGAGGGCCTGGAACACTGAAGCTTTCTTT.

V usage is TRBV6-5 and J usage is TRBJ2-7; TRBD1 might be the D (6 bases). V lost 0 bases and J 10 bases, leaving 25 bases between the germline ends. CDR1 MNHEY and CDR2 SVGAGI come from the germline V gene. The CDR3 consists of 17 residues. The CDR3 coding sequence is TGTGCCAGCAGTTACTCCTACGACAGGCCAGGGGCATTCCCTCAGTACTTC. Protein product: CASSYSYDRPGAFPQYF.

V gene TRBV29-1 combines with J gene TRBJ1-2; 7 bases line up with TRBD1. Germline-derived CDR1 and CDR2 are SQVTM and ANQGSEA. The CDR3 is 15 residues long. The CDR3 coding sequence is TGCTTCGTAACACTGAGCAGGGGGTCTAACTATGGCTACACCTTC. Translating gives CFVTLSRGSNYGYTF.

The gene calls are TRBV25-1 and TRBJ2-6; 8 nucleotides agree with TRBD1. CDR3 length: 21 residues. The germline V gene has CDR1 MGHDK and CDR2 SYGVNS. V trimming: 1 base; J trimming: 0 bases; junction bases outside the gene matches: 14. The CDR3 DNA sequence: TGTGCCAGCAGTGAATCAAAGGGAGACAGGGGTTTCCCCTCTGGGGCCAACGTCCTGACTTTC. It specifies CASSESKGDRGFPSGANVLTF.